This entry lists 25 T cell receptor beta chains sequenced from one sample in a study of Graves' ophthalmopathy and Graves' hyperthyroidism. The sequenced template was RNA, covering the TCR beta CDR3 region. First-round RT-PCR with HTBI primers preceded a second-round multiplex PCR. TCRdb re-called the multiplex PCR reads with MiXCR, one entry per CDR3 protein. The repertoire includes 650,000 to 800,000 distinct CDR3 sequences, about 41% of them detected once, and under 3.5% sits in the top ten. The sample taken for sequencing was peripheral blood. These receptors all stem from an adult man with Graves' ophthalmopathy.

About this clonotype itself: At one end, the junction sequence differs from germline, possibly due to a read error. The chain carries TRBV7-9 and TRBJ1-4; D is ambiguous. The germline CDR1 and CDR2 sequences are SEHNR and FQNEAQ (reference sequence). The length of the CDR3 is 16 residues. Here the CDR3 reads CASSYSAALQNEKLFF. In DNA, the CDR3 is TGTGCCAGCAGTTATTCGGCAGCCCTTCAAAATGAGAAACTGTTTTTT.

This clonotype came up many times. The chain combines TRBV2 with TRBJ1-1, with 8 bases identical to TRBD1. Germline CDR1 reads SNHLY; CDR2 reads FYNNEI. The J segment lost 5 bases and the V segment lost 1 base, leaving 6 bases of the junction unmatched. The CDR3 runs to 15 residues. CDR3 sequence (DNA): TGTGCCAGCAGTGAAGGGGAACAGGGGGGGACTGAAGCTTTCTTT. Its protein product is CASSEGEQGGTEAFF.

This rearrangement joins TRBV29-1 to TRBJ2-7, with 12 bases lining up with TRBD1. V lost 8 bases, J lost 2 bases, and 10 bases stayed unmatched. The length of the CDR3 is 15 residues. Germline values: CDR1 SQVTM, CDR2 ANQGSEA. The CDR3: CSPQGTGGAPYEQYF. Written as DNA, the CDR3 is TGCAGCCCCCAAGGGACAGGGGGCGCTCCCTACGAGCAGTACTTC.

This clonotype was found many times. This sequence joins TRBV12-3 or TRBV12-4 and TRBJ1-1; the match to TRBD1 covers 9 bases. The CDR3 length is 14 residues. V lost 11 bases and J lost 6; bases outside the gene matches: 13. CDR3 sequence: CAAGQGTEGAEAFF. DNA for the CDR3: TGTGCCGCCGGACAGGGGACGGAGGGGGCTGAAGCTTTCTTT.

About this clonotype itself: This sequence may be a read error, since a much larger clone differs from it by one base. V is TRBV9 and J is TRBJ2-5; 11 nucleotides align to TRBD2. The CDR3 extends over 16 amino acids. Germline V lookup: CDR1 SGDLS, CDR2 YYNGEE. Trimming cost V 4 bases and J 6 bases; bases outside gene matches: 11. Here the CDR3 reads CASSPPLAGEEKTQYF. CDR3 in DNA: TGTGCCAGCAGCCCGCCACTAGCGGGAGAGGAAAAGACCCAGTACTTC.

Note on this clonotype: A much bigger clone sits one base away, suggesting this may be a read error. The CDR3 DNA reads TGTGCCAGCAGCTTAGGTCAGCAGTACTTAACGACGAACACTGAAGCTTTCTTT. Protein sequence: CASSLGQQYLTTNTEAFF. The V call is TRBV7-9, the J call TRBJ1-1; D is undetermined. The V and J ends lost 1 base and 1 base respectively, with 19 bases between them. Germline V gene lookup returns CDR1 SEHNR and CDR2 FQNEAQ (reference sequence). This CDR3 region has 18 residues.

This chain connects TRBV19 to TRBJ2-2; 10 positions agree with TRBD2. CDR3 length: 15 amino acids. Germline trimming cut 4 bases from V and 7 bases from J; bases unmatched to any gene: 6. The germline V gene encodes CDR1 LNHDA and CDR2 SQIVND (reference sequence). In DNA, the CDR3 is TGTGCCAGTAGTACTAGCGGGAGTTTTGGCGGGGAGCTGTTTTTT. Protein sequence: CASSTSGSFGGELFF.

Many counts were recorded for this clonotype. The rearrangement links TRBV2 to TRBJ1-1; D uncertain. CDR1 and CDR2 (germline): SNHLY, FYNNEI. V was pared by 3 bases and J by 4 bases, with 12 bases between. The CDR3 runs 14 residues. CDR3 nucleotide sequence: TGTGCCAGCAGTGACGGAAAGGTTGGCACTGAAGCTTTCTTT. This translates into CASSDGKVGTEAFF. Using reference TRBV2 and TRBJ1-1 for the parts outside the CDR3, the full variable domain is EPEVTQTPSHQVTQMGQEVILRCVPISNHLYFYWYRQILGQKVEFLVSFYNNEISEKSEIFDDQFSVERPDGSNFTLKIRSTKLEDSAMYFCASSDGKVGTEAFFGQGTRLTVV.

This clonotype was seen at least ten times. The gene calls are TRBV7-9 and TRBJ2-5, with TRBD1 matching over 8 bases. The CDR3 spans 18 residues. J was trimmed by 2 bases and V by 7 bases; bases with no gene match: 18. CDR1 SEHNR and CDR2 FQNEAQ come from the germline V gene (reference sequence). Written as DNA, the CDR3 is TGTGCCAGCAATACCGGCCAATCAGACAGGGGATGGCAAGAGACCCAGTACTTC. Amino acid sequence: CASNTGQSDRGWQETQYF.

The CDR3 here is CAIMTGGNKGNTIYF. CDR3 DNA: TGTGCCATCATGACCGGAGGGAACAAGGGAAACACCATATATTTT. This sequence joins TRBV6-1 and TRBJ1-3; D remains ambiguous. From germline, CDR1 is MNHNS and CDR2 SASEGT. CDR3 length: 15 residues. V was pared by 10 bases and J by 4 bases, with 20 bases between.

This clonotype was detected many times. The chain uses TRBV6-6 and TRBJ1-2; maybe TRBD1 (6 bases). Trimming stripped 10 bases from V and 4 bases from J, with 19 bases between. In germline, CDR1 is MNHNY, CDR2 SVGAGI (reference sequence). The CDR3 is 14 amino acids. CDR3 sequence reads: CATRTTGFVYGYTF. In nucleotides, the CDR3 is TGTGCCACCAGGACGACAGGTTTCGTCTATGGCTACACCTTC.

The chain has TRBV2 and TRBJ1-3, with 7 bases fitting TRBD1. The CDR3 extends over 17 amino acids. Trimming removed 4 bases from V and 8 bases from J; junction bases left unmatched: 17. Looked up from germline, CDR1 is SNHLY and CDR2 is FYNNEI. CDR3 nucleotide sequence: TGTGCCAGCAGTGCCCGGGACAGCCAAAACGCTCGGGACACCATATATTTT. This codes for CASSARDSQNARDTIYF.

This clonotype was recorded at least ten times. The chain joins TRBV7-9 to TRBJ2-1, with D perhaps matching TRBD1 or TRBD2 (6 bases each). The CDR3 contains 13 residues. Trimming took off 5 bases at V and 8 bases at J, with 13 bases between the two ends. The germline CDR1 and CDR2 sequences are SEHNR and FQNEAQ (reference sequence). CDR3 sequence (DNA): TGTGCCAGCAGCCAGGGGTGGGGGGATGAGCAGTTCTTC. This encodes CASSQGWGDEQFF.

Remarks on this clonotype: A much bigger clone sits one base away, suggesting this may be a read error. V usage is TRBV11-1 and J usage is TRBJ1-1; 8 bases fit TRBD1. CDR3 length: 15 amino acids. CDR1 and CDR2 from the germline V gene are SGHAT and FQDESV (reference sequence). The DNA of the CDR3 is TGTGCCAGCAGCCCCCCACGGACAGGGAGCGCTGAAGCTTCCTTT. This translates into CASSPPRTGSAEASF.

The table lists this clonotype with many counts. This chain joins TRBV12-3 or TRBV12-4 and TRBJ1-2, with TRBD1 as a possible D gene (5 bases). Trimming removed 8 bases at V and 1 base at J, with 11 bases between. The CDR3 is 13 amino acids. CDR3 nucleotide sequence: TGTGCCAGCCGGGGGGACGGTAACTATGGCTACACCTTC. Protein sequence: CASRGDGNYGYTF.

This clonotype was seen at least ten times. The chain employs TRBV6-2 or TRBV6-3 and TRBJ1-6; D remains ambiguous. The CDR3 is 13 residues long. CDR1 is MNHEY, CDR2 SVGEGT, per germline. Trimming cost V 2 bases and J 10 bases, with 9 bases left between them. CDR3: CASSYLHPSPLHF. The CDR3, as DNA: TGTGCCAGCAGTTACCTCCATCCGTCACCCCTCCACTTT.

Details on this clonotype: Possible read error: a much larger clone is one base away. The rearrangement links TRBV11-1 to TRBJ1-4; D is ambiguous. V was clipped by 4 bases and J by 11 bases, with 17 bases between them. The CDR3 extends over 14 amino acids. Germline V lookup: CDR1 SGHAT, CDR2 FQDESV (reference sequence). In nucleotides, the CDR3 is TGTGCCAGCAGCTCCCGAGGCAGCCAGATGAAACTGTTTTTT. Protein sequence: CASSSRGSQMKLFF.

This clonotype appeared a few times. V is TRBV12-3 or TRBV12-4 and J is TRBJ1-1, with D possibly matching TRBD1 (5 bases). The CDR3 has 11 residues. Trimming pared 5 bases from V and 6 bases from J, leaving 7 bases between. DNA of the CDR3: TGTGCCAGCAGTACAGGCTCTGAAGCTTTCTTT. Translation gives CASSTGSEAFF.

CDR3 nucleotides: TGTGCCAGCAGCTTGGGCCACTACAGGGGGCAGGAGACCCAGTACTTC. It yields the protein CASSLGHYRGQETQYF. V gene TRBV5-6 combines with J gene TRBJ2-5; 9 positions match TRBD1. V dropped 0 bases and J dropped 5; count of bases not matched to a gene: 8. CDR3 length: 16 amino acids. Germline-derived CDR1 and CDR2 are SGHDT and YYEEEE.

The chain has TRBV29-1 and TRBJ1-2, with D hard to call. Germline-derived CDR1 and CDR2 are SQVTM and ANQGSEA. This CDR3 has 14 amino acids. V shed 1 base and J shed 6 bases, with 15 bases lying between them. CDR3 sequence: CSVEGTLAGDGYTF. In DNA, the CDR3 is TGCAGCGTTGAAGGGACTCTAGCCGGGGATGGCTACACCTTC.

In its sample, this clonotype was seen a few times. The chain uses TRBV4-2 and TRBJ1-5; D might be TRBD1 (5 bases). V shed 1 base and J shed 4 bases, with 11 bases lying between them. Germline loops: CDR1 LGHNA, CDR2 YNFKEQ. The CDR3 extends over 15 amino acids. The DNA for the CDR3 is TGTGCCAGCAGCCAAGTGGGAGGGGAGAATCAGCCCCAGCATTTT. Protein product: CASSQVGGENQPQHF.

This clonotype was observed at least ten times. The chain has TRBV29-1 and TRBJ2-7; the D call may be TRBD1 or TRBD2 (5 bases each). Germline lookup yields CDR1 SQVTM and CDR2 ANQGSEA. V lost 2 bases, J lost 0 bases, and 8 bases lay in between. This CDR3 spans 13 amino acids. The chain's CDR3 is CSVEPGPSYEQYF. The CDR3 DNA reads as TGCAGCGTTGAACCGGGGCCCTCCTACGAGCAGTACTTC.

This clonotype was detected many times. This sequence joins TRBV9 and TRBJ1-5; possibly TRBD1 for D (6 bases). V dropped 3 bases and J dropped 0 bases, with 10 bases sitting between them. CDR1 and CDR2 (germline): SGDLS, YYNGEE. This CDR3 region has 15 residues. Here the CDR3 reads CASSETGFSNQPQHF. CDR3 nucleotide sequence: TGTGCCAGCAGCGAGACAGGCTTTAGCAATCAGCCCCAGCATTTT.

V and J are TRBV12-3 or TRBV12-4 and TRBJ1-5, with 9 bases fitting TRBD1. The CDR3 sequence is 15 residues long. The V gene end was trimmed by 2 bases and the J gene end by 4 bases; junction bases not matched to a gene: 3. In nucleotides, the CDR3 is TGTGCCAGCAGTTTACGGGACAGGGCGAATCAGCCCCAGCATTTT. Translation: CASSLRDRANQPQHF.

This chain joins TRBV7-8 and TRBJ2-7; TRBD1 aligns across 8 bases. The CDR3 spans 13 residues. Looked up from germline, CDR1 is SGHVS and CDR2 is FQNEAQ. V was pared by 4 bases and J by 5 bases, with 4 bases of the junction left unmatched. The CDR3 reads CASSWTGIDEQYF. CDR3 bases: TGTGCCAGCAGCTGGACAGGGATAGACGAGCAGTACTTC.